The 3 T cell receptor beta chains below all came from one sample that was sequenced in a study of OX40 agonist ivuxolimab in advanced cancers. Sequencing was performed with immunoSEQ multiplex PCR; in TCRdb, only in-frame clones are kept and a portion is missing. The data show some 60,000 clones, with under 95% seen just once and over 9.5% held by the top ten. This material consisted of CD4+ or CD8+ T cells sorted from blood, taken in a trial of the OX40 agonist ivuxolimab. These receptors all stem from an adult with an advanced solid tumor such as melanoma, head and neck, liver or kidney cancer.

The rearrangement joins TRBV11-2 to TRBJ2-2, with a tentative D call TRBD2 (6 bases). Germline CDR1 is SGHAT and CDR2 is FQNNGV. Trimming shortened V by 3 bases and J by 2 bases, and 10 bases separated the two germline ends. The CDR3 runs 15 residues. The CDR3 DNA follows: TGTGCCAGCAGCTTTGCGGGGACTAACACCGGGGAGCTGTTTTTT. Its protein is CASSFAGTNTGELFF.

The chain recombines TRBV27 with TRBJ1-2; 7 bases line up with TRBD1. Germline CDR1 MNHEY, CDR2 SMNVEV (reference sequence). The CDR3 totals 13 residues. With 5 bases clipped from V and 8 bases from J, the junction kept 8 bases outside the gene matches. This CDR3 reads CASSPTGTSGYTF. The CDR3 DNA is TGTGCCAGCAGTCCGACAGGGACGAGCGGCTACACCTTC.

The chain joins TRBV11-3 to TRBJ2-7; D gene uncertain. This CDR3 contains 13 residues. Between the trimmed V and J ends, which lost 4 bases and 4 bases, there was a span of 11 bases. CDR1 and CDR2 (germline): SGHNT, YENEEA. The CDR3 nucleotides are TGTGCCAGCAGCTCCTTACTCTTTTACGAGCAGTACTTC. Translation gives CASSSLLFYEQYF.